The text below deals with one T cell receptor beta chain. This CDR3 is built from 18 residues. Germline lookup yields CDR1 LNHNV and CDR2 YYDKDF (reference sequence). Trimming removed 0 bases at V and 1 base at J, with 17 bases between. The data are from a study of memory CD4+ T cells and cytomegalovirus serostatus. Method: immunoSEQ multiplex PCR; TCRdb's copy keeps in-frame clones and lacks some. There are about 48,000 clones in the sample; about 77% occur only once, and roughly 0.8% lies in the top ten. Single viable CD3+CD4+CD8-CD45RO+ cells were sorted as the memory CD4+ T cells. The chain couples TRBV15 to TRBJ2-3; TRBD2 might be the D (5 bases). This receptor was taken from an adult in good health and CMV-seronegative. Sequencing was carried out using memory CD4+ T cells from blood. CDR3 region: CATSRDQRSSLRTDTQYF. CDR3 sequence (DNA): TGTGCCACCAGCAGAGATCAAAGGTCTAGCCTCCGCACAGATACGCAGTATTTT.